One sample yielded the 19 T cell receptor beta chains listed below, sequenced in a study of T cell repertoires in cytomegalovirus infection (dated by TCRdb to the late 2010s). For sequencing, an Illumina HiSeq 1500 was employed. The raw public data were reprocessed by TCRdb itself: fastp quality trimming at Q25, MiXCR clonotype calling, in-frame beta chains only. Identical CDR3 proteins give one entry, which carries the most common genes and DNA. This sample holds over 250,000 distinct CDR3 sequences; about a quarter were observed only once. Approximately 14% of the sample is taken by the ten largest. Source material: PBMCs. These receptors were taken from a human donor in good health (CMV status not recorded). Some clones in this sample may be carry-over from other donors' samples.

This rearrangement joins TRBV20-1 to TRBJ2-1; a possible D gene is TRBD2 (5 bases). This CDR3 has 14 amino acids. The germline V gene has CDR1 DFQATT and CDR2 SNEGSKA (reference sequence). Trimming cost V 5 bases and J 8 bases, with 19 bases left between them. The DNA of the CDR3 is TGCAGTGCTTTAACTACCGGGAACCCCGATGAGCAGTTCTTC. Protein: CSALTTGNPDEQFF.

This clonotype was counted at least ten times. The CDR3 region has the DNA TGTGCCAGCAGCTTAGCCGGAAGGCAGTACTTC. Protein: CASSLAGRQYF. The genes are TRBV7-8 and TRBJ2-7, with unresolved D. The CDR3 extends over 11 amino acids. Germline assignment: CDR1 SGHVS and CDR2 FQNEAQ. Trimming left V 0 bases short and J 9 bases short, with 6 bases between.

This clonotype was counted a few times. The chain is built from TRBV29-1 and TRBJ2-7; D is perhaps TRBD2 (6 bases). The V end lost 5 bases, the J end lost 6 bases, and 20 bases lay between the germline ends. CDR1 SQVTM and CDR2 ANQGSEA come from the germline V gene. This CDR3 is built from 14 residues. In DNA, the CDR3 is TGCAGCGTTCGCGGGGTTTCTTCGGTTCGCGAGCAGTACTTC. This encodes CSVRGVSSVREQYF.

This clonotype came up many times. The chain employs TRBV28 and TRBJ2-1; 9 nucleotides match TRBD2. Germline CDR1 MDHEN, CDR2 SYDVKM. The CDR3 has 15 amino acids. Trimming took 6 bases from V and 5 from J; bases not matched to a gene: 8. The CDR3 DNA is TGTGCCAGCAGCCTGGCGGGAGGGCCGAACAATGAGCAGTTCTTC. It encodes CASSLAGGPNNEQFF.

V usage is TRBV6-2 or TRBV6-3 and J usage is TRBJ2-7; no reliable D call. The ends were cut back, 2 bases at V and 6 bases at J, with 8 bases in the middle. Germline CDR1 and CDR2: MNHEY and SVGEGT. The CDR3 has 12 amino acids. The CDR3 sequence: CASSYDRSEQYF. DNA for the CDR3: TGTGCCAGCAGTTACGATAGAAGCGAGCAGTACTTC.

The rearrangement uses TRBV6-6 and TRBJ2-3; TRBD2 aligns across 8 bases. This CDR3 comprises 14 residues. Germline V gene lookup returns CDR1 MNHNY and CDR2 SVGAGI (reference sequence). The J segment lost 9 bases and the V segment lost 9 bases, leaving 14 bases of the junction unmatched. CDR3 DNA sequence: TGTGCCAGTGAGAGCGGGAGCGACCCCCCGACGCAGTATTTT. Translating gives CASESGSDPPTQYF.

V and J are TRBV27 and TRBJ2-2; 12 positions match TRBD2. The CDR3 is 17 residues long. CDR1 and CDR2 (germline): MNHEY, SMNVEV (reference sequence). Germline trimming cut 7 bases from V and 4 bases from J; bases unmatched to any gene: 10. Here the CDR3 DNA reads TGTGCCAGCACCAAAAAAGGACTAGCGGGATTCACCGGGGAGCTGTTTTTT. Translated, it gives CASTKKGLAGFTGELFF.

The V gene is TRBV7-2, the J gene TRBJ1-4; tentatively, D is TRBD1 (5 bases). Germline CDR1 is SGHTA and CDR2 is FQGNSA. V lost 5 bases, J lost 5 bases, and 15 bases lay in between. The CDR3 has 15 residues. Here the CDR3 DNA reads TGTGCCAGCAGCCCTTCTCAGGGTCAAAATGAAAAACTGTTTTTT. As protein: CASSPSQGQNEKLFF. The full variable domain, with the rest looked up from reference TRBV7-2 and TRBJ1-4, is GAGVSQSPSNKVTEKGKDVELRCDPISGHTALYWYRQSLGQGLEFLIYFQGNSAPDKSGLPSDRFSAERTGGSVSTLTIQRTQQEDSAVYLCASSPSQGQNEKLFFGSGTQLSVL.

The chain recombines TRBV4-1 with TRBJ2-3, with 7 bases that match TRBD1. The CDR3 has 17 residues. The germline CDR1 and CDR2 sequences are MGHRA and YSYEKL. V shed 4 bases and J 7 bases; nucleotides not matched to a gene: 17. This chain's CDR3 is CASSRLMRGPPPNTQYF. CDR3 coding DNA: TGCGCCAGCAGCCGCCTCATGAGGGGGCCCCCCCCCAATACGCAGTATTTT.

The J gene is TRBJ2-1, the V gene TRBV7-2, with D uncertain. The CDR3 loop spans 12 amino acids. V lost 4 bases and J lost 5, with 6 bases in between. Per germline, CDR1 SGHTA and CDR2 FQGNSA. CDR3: CASSSRDNEQFF. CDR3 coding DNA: TGTGCCAGCAGCTCCCGGGACAATGAGCAGTTCTTC.

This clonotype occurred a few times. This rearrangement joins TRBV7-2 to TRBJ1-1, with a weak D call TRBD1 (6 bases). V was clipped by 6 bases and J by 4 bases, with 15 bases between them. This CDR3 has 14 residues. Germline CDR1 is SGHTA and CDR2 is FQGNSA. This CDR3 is CASRSGGWVTEAFF. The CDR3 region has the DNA TGTGCCAGCAGATCCGGGGGCTGGGTCACTGAAGCTTTCTTT. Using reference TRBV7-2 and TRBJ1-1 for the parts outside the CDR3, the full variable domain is GAGVSQSPSNKVTEKGKDVELRCDPISGHTALYWYRQSLGQGLEFLIYFQGNSAPDKSGLPSDRFSAERTGGSVSTLTIQRTQQEDSAVYLCASRSGGWVTEAFFGQGTRLTVV.

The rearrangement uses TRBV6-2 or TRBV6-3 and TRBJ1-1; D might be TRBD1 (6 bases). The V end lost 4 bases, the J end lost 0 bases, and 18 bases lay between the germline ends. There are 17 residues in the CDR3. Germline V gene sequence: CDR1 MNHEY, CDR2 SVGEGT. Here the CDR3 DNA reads TGTGCCAGCAGTTTTGGACAGACTCGGCTGATGAACACTGAAGCTTTCTTT. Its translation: CASSFGQTRLMNTEAFF.

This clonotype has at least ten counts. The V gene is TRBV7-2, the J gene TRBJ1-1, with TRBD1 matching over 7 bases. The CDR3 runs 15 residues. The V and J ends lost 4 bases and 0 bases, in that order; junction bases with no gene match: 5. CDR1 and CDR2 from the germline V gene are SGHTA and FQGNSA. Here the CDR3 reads CASSSGQEMNTEAFF. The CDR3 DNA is TGTGCCAGCAGCTCCGGACAGGAGATGAACACTGAAGCTTTCTTT.

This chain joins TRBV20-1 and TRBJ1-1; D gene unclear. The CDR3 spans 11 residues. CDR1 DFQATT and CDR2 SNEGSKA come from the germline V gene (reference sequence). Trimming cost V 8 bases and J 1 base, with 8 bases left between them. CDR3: CSCLTNTEAFF. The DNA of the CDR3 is TGCAGTTGTTTGACGAACACTGAAGCTTTCTTT.

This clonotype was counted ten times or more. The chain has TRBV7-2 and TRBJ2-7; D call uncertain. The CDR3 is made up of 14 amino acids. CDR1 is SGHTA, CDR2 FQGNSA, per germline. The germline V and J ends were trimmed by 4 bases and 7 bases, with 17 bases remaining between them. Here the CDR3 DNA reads TGTGCCAGCAGCTCCGGCCTTTCCCCTAGAGAGCAGTACTTC. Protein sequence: CASSSGLSPREQYF.

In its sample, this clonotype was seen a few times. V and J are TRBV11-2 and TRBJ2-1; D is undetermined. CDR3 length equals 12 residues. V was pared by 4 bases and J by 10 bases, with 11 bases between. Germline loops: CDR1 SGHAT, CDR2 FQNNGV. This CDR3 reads CASSSGPREQFF. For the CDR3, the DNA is TGTGCCAGCAGCTCGGGCCCTCGGGAGCAGTTCTTC.

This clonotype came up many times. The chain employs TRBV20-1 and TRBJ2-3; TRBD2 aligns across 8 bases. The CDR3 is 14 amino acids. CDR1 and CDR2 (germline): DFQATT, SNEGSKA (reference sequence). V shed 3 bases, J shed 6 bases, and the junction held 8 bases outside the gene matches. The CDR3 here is CSARPSGSLDTQYF. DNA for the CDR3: TGCAGTGCTAGGCCCAGCGGGAGCTTGGATACGCAGTATTTT.

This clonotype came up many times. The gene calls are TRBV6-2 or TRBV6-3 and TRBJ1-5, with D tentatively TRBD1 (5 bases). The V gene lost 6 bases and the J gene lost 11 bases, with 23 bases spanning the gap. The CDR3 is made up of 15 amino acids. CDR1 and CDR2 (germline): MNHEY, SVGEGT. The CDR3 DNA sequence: TGTGCCAGCAGGACGGAAAGGGCAGGGAATGAGGCCCAGCATTTT. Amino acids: CASRTERAGNEAQHF.

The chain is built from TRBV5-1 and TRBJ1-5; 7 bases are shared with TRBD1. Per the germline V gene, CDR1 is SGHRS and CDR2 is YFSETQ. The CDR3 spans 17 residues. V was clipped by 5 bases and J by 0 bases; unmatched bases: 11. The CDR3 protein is CASRSGGRSHSNQPQHF. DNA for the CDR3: TGCGCCAGCAGGTCAGGGGGGCGATCTCATAGCAATCAGCCCCAGCATTTT.